This entry is about one T cell receptor (beta chain). This specimen comes from a study of blood T cell repertoires in COVID-19. Study at large: COVID-19 samples collected from the United States, Italy and Spain covered acute and convalescent phases. PBMCs, B-cell-depleted T cells, or T cells provided the cDNA or gDNA that made up the material.

The Seattle site enrolled patients during active infection and followed them longitudinally. Germline V gives CDR1 MNHEY, CDR2 SVGEGT. The CDR3 sequence is 16 residues long. Losses at the gene ends were 6 bases for V and 5 bases for J; bases not matched to a gene: 10. Authors' data handling: From reference gene primer amplification, estimates of nucleated cell counts were derived. Here immunoSEQ multiplex PCR was the method, and the copy in TCRdb shows in-frame clones only, minus some. That table furnishes V, J and clone size, whereas the DNA furnished D and trimming. Of more than 60,000 clones in the sample, more than 80% were seen once.

The material sequenced was peripheral blood. The chain uses TRBV6-2 or TRBV6-3 and TRBJ2-7; 13 bases match TRBD2. This TCR came from a man aged 50-59 years with COVID-19, enrolled during active disease. The CDR3 is CASSSAGTSGAHEQYF. The CDR3 DNA is TGTGCCAGCAGCTCTGCTGGGACTAGCGGGGCGCACGAGCAGTACTTC.